This record covers a single T cell receptor beta chain. The sample comes from a study of blood T cell repertoires in COVID-19. Across the whole study: T cells, B-cell-depleted T cells, or PBMCs provided the cDNA or gDNA that served as material.

One Seattle source followed patients from active infection through their disease course. Authors' data handling: Cell counts per sample came from amplifying reference gene primers. Assay: immunoSEQ multiplex PCR; the TCRdb copy retains only in-frame clones and omits some. V and J calls and clone size are given by that table; D and trimming were obtained from the DNA. The data contain fewer than 250,000 clones, around 90% of them singletons. V shed 7 bases and J shed 5 bases, with 20 bases lying between them. The CDR3 is 15 amino acids. CDR1 and CDR2 from the germline V gene are MNHEY and SVGAGI. Sample: peripheral blood. The clonotype comes from a man under 40 with COVID-19, enrolled during active disease. This sequence joins TRBV6-5 and TRBJ2-5; D is perhaps TRBD2 (7 bases). The CDR3 sequence: CASIFEGGVWETQYF. The CDR3 bases are TGTGCCAGCATCTTTGAGGGGGGGGTTTGGGAGACCCAGTACTTC.